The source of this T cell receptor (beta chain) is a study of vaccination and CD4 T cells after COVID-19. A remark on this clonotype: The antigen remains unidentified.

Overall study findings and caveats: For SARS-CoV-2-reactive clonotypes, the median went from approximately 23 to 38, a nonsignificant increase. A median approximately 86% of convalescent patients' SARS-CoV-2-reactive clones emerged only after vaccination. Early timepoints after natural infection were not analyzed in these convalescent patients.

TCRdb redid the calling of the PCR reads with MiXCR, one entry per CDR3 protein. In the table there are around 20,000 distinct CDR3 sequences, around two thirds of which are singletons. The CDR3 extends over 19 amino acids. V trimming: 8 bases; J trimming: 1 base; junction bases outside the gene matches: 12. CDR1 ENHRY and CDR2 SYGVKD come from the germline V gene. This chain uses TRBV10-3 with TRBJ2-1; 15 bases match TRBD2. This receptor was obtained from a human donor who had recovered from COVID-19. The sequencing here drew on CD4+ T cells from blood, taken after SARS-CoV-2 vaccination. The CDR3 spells CAIARTSGRAGSSYNEQFF. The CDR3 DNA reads TGTGCCATCGCGAGGACTAGCGGGAGGGCCGGCTCATCCTACAATGAGCAGTTCTTC.